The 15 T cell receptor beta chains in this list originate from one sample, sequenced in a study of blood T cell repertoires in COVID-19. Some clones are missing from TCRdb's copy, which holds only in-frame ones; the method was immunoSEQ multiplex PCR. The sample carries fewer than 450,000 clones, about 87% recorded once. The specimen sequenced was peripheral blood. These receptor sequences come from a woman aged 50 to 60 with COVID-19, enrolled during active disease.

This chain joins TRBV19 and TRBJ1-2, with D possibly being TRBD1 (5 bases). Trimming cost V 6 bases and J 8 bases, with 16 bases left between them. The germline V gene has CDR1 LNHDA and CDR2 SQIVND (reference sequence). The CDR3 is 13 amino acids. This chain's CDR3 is CASRGGIGDGYTF. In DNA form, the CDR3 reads TGTGCCAGTAGGGGGGGAATCGGGGACGGCTACACCTTC.

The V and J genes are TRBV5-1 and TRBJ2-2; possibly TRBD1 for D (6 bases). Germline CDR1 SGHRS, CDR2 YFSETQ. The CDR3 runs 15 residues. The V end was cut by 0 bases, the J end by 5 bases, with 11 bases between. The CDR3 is CASSLEGGRTGELFF. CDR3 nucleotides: TGCGCCAGCAGCTTGGAAGGGGGACGGACCGGGGAGCTGTTTTTT.

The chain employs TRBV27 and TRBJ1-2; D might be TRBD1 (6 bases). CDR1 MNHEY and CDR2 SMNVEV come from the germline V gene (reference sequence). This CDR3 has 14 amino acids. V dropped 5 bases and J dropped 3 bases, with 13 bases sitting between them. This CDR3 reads CASSPRQEYYGYTF. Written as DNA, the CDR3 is TGTGCCAGCAGTCCACGACAGGAGTACTATGGCTACACCTTC.

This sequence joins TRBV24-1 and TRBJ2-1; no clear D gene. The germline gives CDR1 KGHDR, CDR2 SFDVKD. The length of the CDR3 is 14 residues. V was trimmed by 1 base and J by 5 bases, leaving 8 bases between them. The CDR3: CATSDFTEDNEQFF. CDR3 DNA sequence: TGTGCCACCAGTGATTTTACAGAAGACAATGAGCAGTTCTTC.

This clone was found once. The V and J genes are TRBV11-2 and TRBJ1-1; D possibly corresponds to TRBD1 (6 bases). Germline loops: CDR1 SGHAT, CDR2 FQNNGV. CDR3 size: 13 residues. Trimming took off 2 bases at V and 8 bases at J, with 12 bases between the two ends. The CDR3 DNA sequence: TGTGCCAGCAGCTTACACAGGGTCGGGGAAGCTTTCTTT. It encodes CASSLHRVGEAFF.

The CDR3 here is CASSLWGQGIGRDQPQHF. DNA of the CDR3: TGTGCCAGCAGTTTATGGGGACAGGGCATAGGAAGAGATCAGCCCCAGCATTTT. The chain links TRBV28 to TRBJ1-5; 9 positions agree with TRBD1. CDR3 length: 18 residues. Germline V gene data show CDR1 as MDHEN and CDR2 as SYDVKM. V gave up 0 bases and J gave up 5 bases; unmatched junction bases: 11.

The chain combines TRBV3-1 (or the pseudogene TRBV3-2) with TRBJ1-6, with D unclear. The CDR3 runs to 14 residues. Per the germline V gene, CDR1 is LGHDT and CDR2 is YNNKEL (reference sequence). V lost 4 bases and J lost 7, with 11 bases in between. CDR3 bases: TGTGCCAGCAGCCCTGAAACGGGGAATTCACCCCTCCACTTT. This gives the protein CASSPETGNSPLHF.

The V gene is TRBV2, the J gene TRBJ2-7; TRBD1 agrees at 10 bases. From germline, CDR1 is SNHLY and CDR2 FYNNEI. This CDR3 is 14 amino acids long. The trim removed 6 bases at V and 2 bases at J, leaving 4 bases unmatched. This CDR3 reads CASRAGTGAYEQYF. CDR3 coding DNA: TGTGCCAGCAGGGCCGGGACAGGGGCCTACGAGCAGTACTTC. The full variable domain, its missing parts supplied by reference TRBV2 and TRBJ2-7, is EPEVTQTPSHQVTQMGQEVILRCVPISNHLYFYWYRQILGQKVEFLVSFYNNEISEKSEIFDDQFSVERPDGSNFTLKIRSTKLEDSAMYFCASRAGTGAYEQYFGPGTRLTVT.

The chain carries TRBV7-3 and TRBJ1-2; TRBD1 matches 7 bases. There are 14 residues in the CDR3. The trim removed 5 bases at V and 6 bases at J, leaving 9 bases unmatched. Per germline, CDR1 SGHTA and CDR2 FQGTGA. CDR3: CASSDGTGVNGYTF. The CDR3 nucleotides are TGTGCCAGCAGCGACGGAACAGGGGTGAATGGCTACACCTTC.

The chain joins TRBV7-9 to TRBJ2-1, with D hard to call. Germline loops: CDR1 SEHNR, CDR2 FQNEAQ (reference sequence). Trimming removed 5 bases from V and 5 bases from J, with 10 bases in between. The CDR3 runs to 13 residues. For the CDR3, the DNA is TGTGCCAGCAGCCTCCTAATTAACAATGAGCAGTTCTTC. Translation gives CASSLLINNEQFF.

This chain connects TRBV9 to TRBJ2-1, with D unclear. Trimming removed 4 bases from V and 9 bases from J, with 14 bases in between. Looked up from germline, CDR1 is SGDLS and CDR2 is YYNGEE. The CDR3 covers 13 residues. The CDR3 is CASSPPGDGEQFF. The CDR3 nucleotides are TGTGCCAGCAGCCCCCCGGGTGACGGTGAGCAGTTCTTC. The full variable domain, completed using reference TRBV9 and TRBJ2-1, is DSGVTQTPKHLITATGQRVTLRCSPRSGDLSVYWYQQSLDQGLQFLIQYYNGEERAKGNILERFSAQQFPDLHSELNLSSLELGDSALYFCASSPPGDGEQFFGPGTRLTVL.

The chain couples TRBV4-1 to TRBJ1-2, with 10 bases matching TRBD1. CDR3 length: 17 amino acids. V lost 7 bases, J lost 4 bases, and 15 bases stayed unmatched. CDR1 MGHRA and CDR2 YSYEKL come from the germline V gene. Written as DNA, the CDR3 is TGCGCCAGCAATAACGCCGGGACAGGGGCGCCAGTCTATGGCTACACCTTC. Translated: CASNNAGTGAPVYGYTF.

In DNA form, the CDR3 reads TGTGCCAGCTCAATCCCCTCCTCCTATGGCTACACCTTC. Protein: CASSIPSSYGYTF. The chain couples TRBV18 to TRBJ1-2; D is undetermined. This CDR3 contains 13 residues. Per the germline V gene, CDR1 is KGHSH and CDR2 is LQKENI. The germline V and J ends were trimmed by 5 bases and 4 bases, with 11 bases remaining between them.

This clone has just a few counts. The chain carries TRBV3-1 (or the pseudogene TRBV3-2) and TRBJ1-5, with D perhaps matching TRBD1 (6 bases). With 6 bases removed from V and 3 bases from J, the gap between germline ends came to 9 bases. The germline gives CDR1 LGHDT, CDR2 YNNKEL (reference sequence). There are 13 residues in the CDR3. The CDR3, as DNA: TGTGCCAGCAGTCGGGACACCAATCAGCCCCAGCATTTT. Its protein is CASSRDTNQPQHF.

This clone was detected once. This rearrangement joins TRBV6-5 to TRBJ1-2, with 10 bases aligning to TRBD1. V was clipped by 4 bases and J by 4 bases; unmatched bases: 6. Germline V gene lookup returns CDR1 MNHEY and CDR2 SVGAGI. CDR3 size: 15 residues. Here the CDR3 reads CASSFRQGASYGYTF. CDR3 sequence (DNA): TGTGCCAGCAGTTTCCGACAGGGGGCTAGCTATGGCTACACCTTC.